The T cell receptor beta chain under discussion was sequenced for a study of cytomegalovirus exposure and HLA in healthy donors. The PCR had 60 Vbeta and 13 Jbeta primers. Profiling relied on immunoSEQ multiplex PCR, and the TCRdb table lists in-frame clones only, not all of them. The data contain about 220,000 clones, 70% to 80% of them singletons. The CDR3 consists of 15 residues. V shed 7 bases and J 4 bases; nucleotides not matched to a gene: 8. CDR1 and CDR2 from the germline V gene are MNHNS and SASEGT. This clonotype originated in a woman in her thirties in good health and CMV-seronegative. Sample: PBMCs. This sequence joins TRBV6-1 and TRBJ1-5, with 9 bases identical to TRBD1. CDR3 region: CASTLDRGINQPQHF. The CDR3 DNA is TGTGCCAGCACTTTGGACAGGGGAATTAATCAGCCCCAGCATTTT.